The rows below give T cell receptor beta chains drawn from one sample of a study of T cell changes during pregnancy in multiple sclerosis. Libraries were prepared by immunoSEQ multiplex PCR; TCRdb keeps only in-frame clonotypes and omits some of them. Here the sample spans approximately 35,000 clones, roughly nine tenths being singletons. Material: CD4+ T cells from peripheral blood mononuclear cells, obtained in the third trimester of pregnancy. The receptors were gathered from a female donor in good health, enrolled as a control in a pregnancy study. CDR3s include the opening cysteine and the closing phenylalanine or tryptophan. A D gene is named only where the DNA matches it firmly. Clone size appears in some rows only: once, few, many, or a class for an expanded clone.

V	J	D	size	CDR3	DNA
TRBV7-3	TRBJ2-3	NA	few	CASSTNRGGIGYF	TGTGCCAGCAGCACGAACAGGGGGGGTATCGGGTATTTT
TRBV5-4	TRBJ2-1	NA	medium-sized	CASSLDWSEQFF	TGTGCCAGCAGCCTCGACTGGTCCGAGCAGTTCTTC
TRBV7-8	TRBJ1-5	NA	NA	CASSLARVGRGQPQHF	TGTGCCAGCAGCTTAGCGCGGGTAGGACGTGGTCAGCCCCAGCATTTT
TRBV5-1	TRBJ1-1	TRBD1	NA	CASSFPGQGYRHTEAFF	TGCGCCAGCAGCTTCCCGGGACAGGGGTATAGGCACACTGAAGCTTTCTTT
TRBV7-2	TRBJ2-5	NA	few	CASSSAGQRQETQYF	TGTGCCAGCAGCTCCGCTGGACAGAGACAAGAGACCCAGTACTTC
TRBV9	TRBJ2-1	TRBD2	NA	CASSVVAGRGNEQFF	TGTGCCAGCAGCGTAGTAGCGGGGCGGGGGAATGAGCAGTTCTTC
TRBV7-9	TRBJ1-2	NA	NA	CASSPAGSYGYTF	TGTGCCAGCAGCCCGGCCGGGAGCTATGGCTACACCTTC
TRBV4-1	TRBJ2-1	TRBD2	NA	CASSQPRLARNNEQFF	TGCGCCAGCAGCCAACCCAGACTAGCGCGAAACAATGAGCAGTTCTTC
TRBV4-1	TRBJ1-3	TRBD1	NA	CASSQVGKGALSGNTIYF	TGCGCCAGCAGCCAAGTTGGGAAGGGGGCCCTCTCTGGAAACACCATATATTTT
TRBV7-9	TRBJ1-4	NA	once	CASSSPFRTATNEKLFF	TGTGCCAGCAGCTCCCCCTTCCGCACTGCAACTAATGAAAAACTGTTTTTT
TRBV19	TRBJ2-5	NA	NA	CASSGAAETQYF	TGTGCCAGTAGTGGTGCAGCGGAGACCCAGTACTTC
TRBV10-2	TRBJ1-4	NA	once	CAQRRASEKLFF	TGCGCCCAGAGGCGAGCTAGTGAAAAACTGTTTTTT
TRBV19	TRBJ2-7	NA	NA	CASSGTGPYEQYF	TGTGCCAGTAGCGGAACAGGGCCTTACGAGCAGTACTTC
TRBV7-3	TRBJ2-3	TRBD1	NA	CASSPKRGRDTQYF	TGTGCCAGCAGCCCTAAAAGGGGGCGAGATACGCAGTATTTT
TRBV11-2	TRBJ1-5	TRBD1	NA	CASSALQGSGNQPQHF	TGTGCCAGCAGCGCCCTACAGGGGTCGGGCAATCAGCCCCAGCATTTT
TRBV18	TRBJ1-1	NA	few	CASSYAGLNTEAFF	TGTGCCAGCTCTTACGCAGGGTTGAACACTGAAGCTTTCTTT
TRBV7-8	TRBJ2-1	NA	NA	CASNLLSGTVAYNEQFF	TGTGCCAGCAACCTACTTAGCGGGACAGTCGCCTACAATGAGCAGTTCTTC
TRBV28	TRBJ2-2	TRBD2	NA	CATALAGITGELFF	TGTGCCACAGCTCTAGCGGGTATCACCGGGGAGCTGTTTTTT
TRBV4-1	TRBJ2-7	TRBD1	NA	CASSQDPWSGTGDREQYF	TGCGCCAGCAGCCAAGATCCTTGGTCGGGGACAGGTGATAGAGAGCAGTACTTC
TRBV2	TRBJ2-5	TRBD2	NA	CASKRGGRETQYF	TGTGCCAGCAAGCGGGGGGGCCGAGAGACCCAGTACTTC
TRBV2	TRBJ2-7	TRBD1	once	CASSSRGTYEQYF	TGTGCCAGCAGTTCCAGGGGGACCTACGAGCAGTACTTC
TRBV28	TRBJ1-2	TRBD1	NA	CASRRQGGVYGYTF	TGTGCCAGCAGGAGACAGGGGGGTGTCTATGGCTACACCTTC
TRBV7-6	TRBJ1-2	TRBD1	NA	CASGTGNGYTF	TGTGCCAGCGGGACAGGGAATGGCTACACCTTC
TRBV7-8	TRBJ2-1	NA	NA	CASSLAGAYNEQFF	TGTGCCAGCAGCTTAGCGGGGGCATACAATGAGCAGTTCTTC
TRBV7-2	TRBJ2-1	NA	NA	CASSLVPLIRNEQFF	TGTGCCAGCAGCTTAGTCCCCCTGATTCGGAATGAGCAGTTCTTC
TRBV6-4	TRBJ1-1	TRBD1	NA	CASRPQGTVGNTEAFF	TGTGCCAGCAGGCCACAGGGGACCGTAGGGAACACTGAAGCTTTCTTT
TRBV6-5	TRBJ1-3	NA	NA	CASSQRHRSGNTIYF	TGTGCCAGCAGCCAACGACACCGCTCTGGAAACACCATATATTTT
TRBV4-3	TRBJ2-7	TRBD2	NA	CASSQDGVAGETTTKQYF	TGCGCCAGCAGCCAAGATGGGGTAGCGGGAGAAACTACTACGAAGCAGTACTTC
TRBV7-8	TRBJ2-1	TRBD2	NA	CASSQSGRAGEQFF	TGTGCCAGCAGCCAGAGCGGGAGGGCCGGTGAGCAGTTCTTC
TRBV6-1	TRBJ2-1	NA	NA	CASSEGAQGEQFF	TGTGCCAGCAGTGAAGGGGCACAAGGTGAGCAGTTCTTC
TRBV7-2	TRBJ2-3	TRBD2	NA	CASSLTSGLSTDTQYF	TGTGCCAGCAGCCTGACTAGCGGACTTAGCACAGATACGCAGTATTTT
TRBV7-9	TRBJ2-2	NA	NA	CASSLALETGELFF	TGTGCCAGCAGCTTAGCCCTAGAAACCGGGGAGCTGTTTTTT
TRBV2	TRBJ2-3	TRBD2	NA	CASSELDSGNGDTQYF	TGTGCCAGCAGTGAATTAGACAGCGGGAACGGTGATACGCAGTATTTT
TRBV27	TRBJ1-5	NA	NA	CASSFINQPQHF	TGTGCCAGCAGTTTTATCAATCAGCCCCAGCATTTT
TRBV11-2	TRBJ2-3	NA	NA	CASSFQGGADTQYF	TGTGCCAGCAGCTTCCAGGGGGGCGCAGATACGCAGTATTTT
TRBV6-4	TRBJ1-6	NA	NA	CASSEFRGNSPLHF	TGTGCCAGCAGTGAGTTTAGGGGGAATTCACCCCTCCACTTT
TRBV7-9	TRBJ2-1	NA	NA	CASSLVRGLYNEQFF	TGTGCCAGCAGCTTAGTGCGGGGGCTCTACAATGAGCAGTTCTTC
TRBV4-1	TRBJ2-7	TRBD2	once	CASSRLGEGDYEQYF	TGCGCCAGCAGCCGACTAGGGGAGGGCGACTACGAGCAGTACTTC
TRBV11-1	TRBJ2-1	TRBD2	NA	CASSPIGGSYTNEQFF	TGTGCCAGCAGCCCAATCGGGGGGTCCTACACCAATGAGCAGTTCTTC
TRBV7-2	TRBJ1-2	NA	NA	CASSPARTDGYTF	TGTGCCAGCAGCCCCGCCCGGACAGATGGCTACACCTTC
TRBV7-3	TRBJ1-6	NA	NA	CASSSGGGGSPLHF	TGTGCCAGCAGCTCGGGCGGGGGGGGTTCACCCCTCCACTTT
TRBV5-6	TRBJ2-3	TRBD2	NA	CASSSVLAGVTDTQYF	TGTGCCAGCAGCTCCGTACTCGCGGGGGTGACAGATACGCAGTATTTT
TRBV28	TRBJ1-5	NA	NA	CASSASGGLSRVGNQPQHF	TGTGCCAGCAGTGCTTCCGGCGGCCTCTCGCGCGTCGGCAATCAGCCCCAGCATTTT
TRBV7-6	TRBJ2-5	NA	once	CASSFSAFPETQYF	TGTGCCAGCAGCTTTTCAGCGTTTCCCGAGACCCAGTACTTC
TRBV7-9	TRBJ1-2	NA	NA	CASSLLKGGYGYTF	TGTGCCAGCAGCTTACTGAAAGGGGGCTATGGCTACACCTTC
TRBV4-1	TRBJ1-6	TRBD1	NA	CASSQGSGQGRSPLHF	TGCGCCAGCAGCCAAGGGTCGGGACAGGGAAGGTCACCCCTCCACTTT
TRBV5-6	TRBJ2-7	TRBD2	NA	CASSRLALLLAGSSYEQYF	TGTGCCAGCAGCCGCTTGGCCCTACTACTAGCGGGGAGCTCCTACGAGCAGTACTTC
TRBV5-4	TRBJ2-3	NA	NA	CASSSNRDSDTDTQYF	TGTGCCAGCAGCTCGAACCGGGACTCAGACACAGATACGCAGTATTTT
TRBV5-4	TRBJ2-7	NA	NA	CASSLDGYEQYF	TGTGCCAGCAGCTTGGACGGCTACGAGCAGTACTTC
TRBV5-6	TRBJ2-3	TRBD2	once	CASSFSRRGGTDTQYF	TGTGCCAGCAGCTTTTCGAGGCGGGGGGGCACAGATACGCAGTATTTT
TRBV5-1	TRBJ1-4	NA	once	CASSLSGTPVEKLFF	TGCGCCAGCAGCTTATCCGGGACACCTGTGGAAAAACTGTTTTTT